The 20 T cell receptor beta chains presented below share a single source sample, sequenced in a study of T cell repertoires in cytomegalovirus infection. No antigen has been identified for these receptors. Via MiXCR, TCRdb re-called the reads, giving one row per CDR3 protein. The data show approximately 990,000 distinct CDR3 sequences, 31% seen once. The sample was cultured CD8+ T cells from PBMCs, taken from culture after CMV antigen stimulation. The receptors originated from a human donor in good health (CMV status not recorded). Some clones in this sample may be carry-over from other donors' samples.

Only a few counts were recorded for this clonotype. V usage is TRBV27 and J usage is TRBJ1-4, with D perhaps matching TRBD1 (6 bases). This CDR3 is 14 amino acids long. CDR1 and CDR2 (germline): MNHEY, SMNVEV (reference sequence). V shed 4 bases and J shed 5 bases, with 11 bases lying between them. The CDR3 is CASSWGASNEKLFF. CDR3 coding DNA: TGTGCCAGCAGTTGGGGGGCTTCCAATGAAAAACTGTTTTTT.

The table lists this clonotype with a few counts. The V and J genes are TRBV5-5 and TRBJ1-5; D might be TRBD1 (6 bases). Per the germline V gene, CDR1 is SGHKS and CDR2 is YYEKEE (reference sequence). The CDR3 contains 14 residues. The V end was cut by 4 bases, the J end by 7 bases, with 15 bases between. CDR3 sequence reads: CASSQQGIGQPQHF. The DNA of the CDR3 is TGTGCCAGCAGCCAACAGGGTATTGGGCAGCCCCAGCATTTT.

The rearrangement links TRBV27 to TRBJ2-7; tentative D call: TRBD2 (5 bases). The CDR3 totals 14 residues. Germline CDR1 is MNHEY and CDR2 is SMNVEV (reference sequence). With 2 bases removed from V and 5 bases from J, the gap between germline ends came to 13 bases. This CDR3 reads CASSLAGVGNEQYV. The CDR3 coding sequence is TGTGCCAGCAGTTTAGCGGGTGTAGGGAACGAGCAGTACGTC.

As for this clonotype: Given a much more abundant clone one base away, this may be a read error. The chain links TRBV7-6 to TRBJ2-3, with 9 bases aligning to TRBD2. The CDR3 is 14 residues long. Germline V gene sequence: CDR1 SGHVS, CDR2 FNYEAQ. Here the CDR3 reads CVSSPRLAVDTQYF. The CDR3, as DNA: TGTGTCAGCAGCCCTCGACTAGCGGTAGATACGCAGTATTTT.

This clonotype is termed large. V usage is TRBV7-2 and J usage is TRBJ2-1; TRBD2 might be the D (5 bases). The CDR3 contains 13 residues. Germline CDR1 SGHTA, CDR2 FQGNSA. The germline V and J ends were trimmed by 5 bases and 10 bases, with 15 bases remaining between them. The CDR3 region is CASSLRTAYEQFF. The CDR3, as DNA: TGTGCCAGCAGCCTTCGGACTGCATACGAGCAGTTCTTC.

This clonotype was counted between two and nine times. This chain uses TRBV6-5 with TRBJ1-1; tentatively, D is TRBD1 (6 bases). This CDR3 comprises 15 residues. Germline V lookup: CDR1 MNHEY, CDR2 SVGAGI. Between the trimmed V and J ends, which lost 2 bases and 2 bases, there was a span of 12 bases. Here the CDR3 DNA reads TGTGCCAGCAGTTACGACCTGGGACAAAACACTGAAGCTTTCTTT. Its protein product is CASSYDLGQNTEAFF.

CDR3 DNA: TGTGCCAGCACATCGGGGGGGCTGAGCTCCTACGAGCAGTACTTC. Protein: CASTSGGLSSYEQYF. The chain joins TRBV12-3 or TRBV12-4 to TRBJ2-7, with 8 bases matching TRBD2. The CDR3 spans 15 residues. Trimming took 7 bases from V and 0 from J; bases not matched to a gene: 8.

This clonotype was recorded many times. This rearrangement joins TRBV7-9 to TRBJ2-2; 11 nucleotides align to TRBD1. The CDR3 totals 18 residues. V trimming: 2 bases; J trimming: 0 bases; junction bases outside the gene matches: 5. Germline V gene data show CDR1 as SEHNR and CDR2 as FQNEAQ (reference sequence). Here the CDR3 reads CASSLPRTGGTNTGELFF. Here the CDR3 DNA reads TGTGCCAGCAGCTTACCCCGGACAGGGGGCACGAACACCGGGGAGCTGTTTTTT.

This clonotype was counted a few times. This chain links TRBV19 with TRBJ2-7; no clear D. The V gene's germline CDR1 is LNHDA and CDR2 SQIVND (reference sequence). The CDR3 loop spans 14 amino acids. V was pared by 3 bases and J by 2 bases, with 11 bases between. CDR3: CASSISEQTYEQYF. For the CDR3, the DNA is TGTGCCAGTAGTATCAGCGAACAGACCTACGAGCAGTACTTC.

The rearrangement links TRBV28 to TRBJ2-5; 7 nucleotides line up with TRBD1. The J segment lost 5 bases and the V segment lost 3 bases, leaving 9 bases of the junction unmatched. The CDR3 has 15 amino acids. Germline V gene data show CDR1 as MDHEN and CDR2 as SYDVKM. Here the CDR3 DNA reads TGTGCCAGCAGTTTTTTGGGACAGCTACGGGAGACCCAGTACTTC. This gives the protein CASSFLGQLRETQYF.

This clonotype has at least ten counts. In DNA, the CDR3 is TGTGCCAGCAGCTTAGCGCACTCACGAGCCTACGAGCAGTACTTC. Translation gives CASSLAHSRAYEQYF. The V and J genes are TRBV7-2 and TRBJ2-7; unclear D gene. The germline gives CDR1 SGHTA, CDR2 FQGNSA. This CDR3 spans 15 amino acids. With 0 bases removed from V and 2 bases from J, the gap between germline ends came to 11 bases.

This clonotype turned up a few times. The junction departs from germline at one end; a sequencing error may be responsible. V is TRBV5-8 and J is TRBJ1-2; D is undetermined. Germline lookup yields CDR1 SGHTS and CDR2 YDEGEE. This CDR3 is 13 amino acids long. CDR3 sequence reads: CASSSDRSYGYTF. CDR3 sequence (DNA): TGTGCTAGCAGCTCGGACCGATCCTATGGCTACACCTTC.

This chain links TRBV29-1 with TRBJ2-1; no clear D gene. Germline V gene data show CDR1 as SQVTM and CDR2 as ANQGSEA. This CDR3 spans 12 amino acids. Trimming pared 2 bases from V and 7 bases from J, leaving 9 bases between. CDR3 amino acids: CSVELLGNEQFF. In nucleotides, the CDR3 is TGCAGCGTTGAACTGTTGGGAAATGAGCAGTTCTTC.

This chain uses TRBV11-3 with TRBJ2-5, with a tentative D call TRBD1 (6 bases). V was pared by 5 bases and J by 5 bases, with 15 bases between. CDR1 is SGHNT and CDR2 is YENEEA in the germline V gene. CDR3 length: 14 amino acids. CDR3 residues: CASSNRDTRETQYF. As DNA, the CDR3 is TGTGCCAGCAGCAACCGGGACACGAGGGAGACCCAGTACTTC.

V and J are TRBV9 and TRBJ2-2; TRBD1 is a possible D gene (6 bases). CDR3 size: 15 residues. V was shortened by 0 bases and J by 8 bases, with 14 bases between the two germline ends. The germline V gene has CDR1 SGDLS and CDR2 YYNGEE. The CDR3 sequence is CASSVARGQAGELFF. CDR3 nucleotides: TGTGCCAGCAGCGTAGCCAGGGGCCAAGCAGGGGAGCTGTTTTTT.

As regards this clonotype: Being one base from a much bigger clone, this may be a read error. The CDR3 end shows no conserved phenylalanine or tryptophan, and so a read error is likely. The CDR3 loop reads CASSSPERDSYNEQFL. The CDR3 DNA reads TGTGCCAGCAGCTCCCCTGAGCGGGACTCCTACAATGAGCAGTTCCTC. This chain connects TRBV7-9 to TRBJ2-1, with 7 bases that match TRBD2. The CDR3 runs 16 residues. Germline V gene sequence: CDR1 SEHNR, CDR2 FQNEAQ (reference sequence). V lost 4 bases and J lost 0; bases outside the gene matches: 6.

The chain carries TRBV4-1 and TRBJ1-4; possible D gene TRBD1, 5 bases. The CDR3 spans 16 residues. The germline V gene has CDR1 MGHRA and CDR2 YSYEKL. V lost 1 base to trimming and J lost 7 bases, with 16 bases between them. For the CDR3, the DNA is TGCGCCAGCAGCCAAGTTTTCCTCGGGACCGGTGAAAAACTGTTTTTT. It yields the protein CASSQVFLGTGEKLFF.

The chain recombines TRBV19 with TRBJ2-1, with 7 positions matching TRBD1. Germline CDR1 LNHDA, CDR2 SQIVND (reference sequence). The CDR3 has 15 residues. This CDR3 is CVSSWTGTEGNEQFF. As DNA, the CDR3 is TGTGTCAGCTCCTGGACCGGGACAGAGGGCAATGAGCAGTTCTTC.

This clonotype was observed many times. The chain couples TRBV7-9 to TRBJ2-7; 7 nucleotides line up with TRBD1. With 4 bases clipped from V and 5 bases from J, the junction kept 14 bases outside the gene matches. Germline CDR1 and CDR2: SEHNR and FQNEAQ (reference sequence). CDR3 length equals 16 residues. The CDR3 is CASSSNVGQGVDEQYV. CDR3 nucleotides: TGTGCCAGCAGCTCCAACGTCGGGCAGGGGGTTGACGAGCAGTACGTC.

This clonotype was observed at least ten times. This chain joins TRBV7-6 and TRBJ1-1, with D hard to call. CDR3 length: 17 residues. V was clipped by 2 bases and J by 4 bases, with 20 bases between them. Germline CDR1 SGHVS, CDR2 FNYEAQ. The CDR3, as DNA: TGTGCCAGCAGCTTAACCAAAAGGGCCGGGGTGGGCACTGAAGCTTTCTTT. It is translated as CASSLTKRAGVGTEAFF.